The subject of this entry is one T cell receptor (beta chain). Its specific antigen is unknown. Per-nucleotide qualities are absent, and no much larger clonotype sits a single base away. V is reduced by 5 bases and J by 4 bases, leaving a spacing of 8 bases between them. The CDR3 holds 13 amino acids from the cysteine to the phenylalanine. The entry retains the CDR3 DNA only, 39 bases that are in frame from base 1. These data are taken from a study of breast tumors, draining lymph nodes, adjacent tissues (dated by TCRdb to the mid-2010s). The study in broad terms: Breast cancer patients provided tumor, adjacent nontumor tissue and axillary lymph nodes, and the study compared the TCR beta repertoires across these three sources. In human breast cancer, the study set out to evaluate how tumor, surrounding tissue and draining lymph node repertoires relate to one another and whether T cells may move between these sites. Broader findings and caveats from the paper: Rather than being directly demonstrated, the conclusion that tumor T cells originate in lymph nodes was presented as consistent with a hypothesis. In luminal-like breast cancer, tumor and nontumor tissue repertoires resembled each other significantly more than in basal-like breast cancer. A scenario in which most tumor T cells derive from the lymph node and then expand within tumor tissue was judged to be consistent with the data. T-cell repertoire diversity in tumors was found to be lower than in lymph nodes but higher than in nontumor tissue, and preferential V and J gene usage was observed.

The data were produced on an Illumina HiSeq 2000. TCR beta chain libraries were generated through multiplex PCR amplification. The amplified TCR beta chain products were analyzed by high-throughput sequencing. The raw public reads went through TCRdb reprocessing: fastp at Q25, MiXCR clone calling, in-frame beta chains kept. CDR3 protein duplicates are merged, each entry listing the most common genes and DNA. The sample records around 13,000 distinct CDR3 sequences, roughly 72% of which are singletons. Around 44% of the sample comes from the top ten. Adjacent samples consisted of nontumor breast tissue surrounding the tumor.

The receptor's source is a female donor with breast cancer. Some clones in this sample may be carry-over from other donors' samples. What was sequenced was tumor-adjacent breast tissue. The sequence joins TRBV12-3 or TRBV12-4 to TRBJ1-4, with no confident D gene call. The bases read TGTGCCAGCAGTCAGAGGAATAATGAAAAACTGTTTTTT. It translates to CASSQRNNEKLFF.